The 14 T cell receptor beta chains below were found in one sample sequenced in a study of patients and donors after allogeneic stem cell transplantation. From the RT-PCR reads, TCRdb called clonotypes with MiXCR, one entry per CDR3 protein. The data show tens of thousands of distinct CDR3 sequences, roughly 43% seen once. The specimen sequenced was blood, either unsorted or a sorted T cell fraction (not recorded which). The receptors come from a human donor who was either an allogeneic HSCT recipient or a stem cell or donor lymphocyte infusion donor (not recorded which). It is not recorded whose cells these are; they may come from a transplant donor.

This clonotype was detected only a few times. The J gene is TRBJ1-4, the V gene TRBV28; D perhaps matches TRBD1 (6 bases). Deletions cut 7 bases from V and 3 bases from J, with 15 bases between. The CDR3 contains 15 residues. Germline CDR1 MDHEN, CDR2 SYDVKM. DNA for the CDR3: TGTGCCAGCACCCTAGGACAGCTAGCTAATGAAAAACTGTTTTTT. It yields the protein CASTLGQLANEKLFF.

The chain joins TRBV30 to TRBJ1-1; a possible D gene is TRBD1 (5 bases). Trimming left V 0 bases short and J 4 bases short, with 9 bases between. The CDR3 totals 13 residues. Germline lookup yields CDR1 GTSNPN and CDR2 SVGIG (reference sequence). For the CDR3, the DNA is TGTGCCTGGAGTGTACAGGCGAGCACTGAAGCTTTCTTT. This codes for CAWSVQASTEAFF.

The V and J genes are TRBV20-1 and TRBJ1-6, with D unresolved. The CDR3 runs to 12 residues. The V end lost 2 bases, the J end lost 7 bases, and 6 bases lay between the germline ends. Germline V gene data show CDR1 as DFQATT and CDR2 as SNEGSKA (reference sequence). The CDR3 nucleotides read TGCAGTGCTAGACAGTCCAATTCACCCCTCCACTTT. It yields the protein CSARQSNSPLHF.

V gene TRBV27 combines with J gene TRBJ1-2; 7 bases map to TRBD1. V was pared by 2 bases and J by 7 bases, with 4 bases of the junction left unmatched. Germline V gene data show CDR1 as MNHEY and CDR2 as SMNVEV (reference sequence). The CDR3 runs 13 residues. CDR3 in amino acids: CASSLGPGGGYTF. The CDR3 nucleotides are TGTGCCAGCAGTTTAGGGCCAGGGGGTGGCTACACCTTC.

This chain links TRBV5-5 with TRBJ1-1; D is ambiguous. Deletions cut 4 bases from V and 1 base from J, with 11 bases between. The CDR3 spans 14 residues. Germline-derived CDR1 and CDR2 are SGHKS and YYEKEE (reference sequence). The CDR3 sequence: CASSPLSANTEAFF. The CDR3 bases are TGTGCCAGCAGCCCGTTGTCGGCGAACACTGAAGCTTTCTTT.

The chain is built from TRBV3-1 and TRBJ1-2; the D gene is possibly TRBD1 (5 bases). CDR1 is LGHDT, CDR2 YNNKEL, per germline (reference sequence). V lost 0 bases, J lost 7 bases, and 12 bases lay in between. The CDR3 runs to 14 residues. DNA of the CDR3: TGTGCCAGCAGCCAAGATATTGGGGGTGGTGGCTACACCTTC. Translating it yields CASSQDIGGGGYTF.

The chain uses TRBV7-6 and TRBJ1-5; 8 bases fit TRBD1. The CDR3 is made up of 19 amino acids. Per the germline V gene, CDR1 is SGHVS and CDR2 is FNYEAQ. V gave up 2 bases and J gave up 1 base; unmatched junction bases: 13. The CDR3 DNA reads as TGTGCCAGCAGCTTAAAACCCGACCTCGACAGGGGCAGCAATCAGCCCCAGCATTTT. Its protein product is CASSLKPDLDRGSNQPQHF.

The V call is TRBV12-3 or TRBV12-4, the J call TRBJ2-1, with a weak D call TRBD2 (6 bases). The CDR3 consists of 14 residues. V lost 7 bases and J lost 8, with 18 bases in between. CDR3 in amino acids: CASTLLALLDEQFF. The CDR3 DNA reads TGTGCCAGCACCCTACTAGCTTTACTTGATGAGCAGTTCTTC.

The count of this clonotype is one. The CDR3 DNA is TGTGCCAGCAGTTTACCCGTGTCTATGAACACTGAAGCTTTCTTT. It translates to CASSLPVSMNTEAFF. The chain recombines TRBV28 with TRBJ1-1, with no clear D. The CDR3 totals 15 residues. In germline, CDR1 is MDHEN, CDR2 SYDVKM. The V gene lost 2 bases and the J gene lost 0 bases, with 10 bases spanning the gap.

The chain employs TRBV3-1 and TRBJ1-5; the D is unclear. V dropped 0 bases and J dropped 9 bases, with 15 bases sitting between them. CDR3 length: 15 amino acids. The V gene's germline CDR1 is LGHDT and CDR2 YNNKEL (reference sequence). The CDR3 nucleotides are TGTGCCAGCAGCCAAGATAGCGGACGTCGGCGGCCCCAGCATTTT. It is translated as CASSQDSGRRRPQHF.

This rearrangement joins TRBV6-5 to TRBJ1-6; maybe TRBD1 (5 bases). The germline V gene has CDR1 MNHEY and CDR2 SVGAGI. The CDR3 loop spans 18 amino acids. V was cut by 1 base and J by 6 bases, with 19 bases left in between. The CDR3 bases are TGTGCCAGCAGTTACTGGGGCCTTTCCTCGGGTGTTAATTCACCCCTCCACTTT. It specifies CASSYWGLSSGVNSPLHF.

Only a few counts were recorded for this clonotype. The CDR3 is CASSGSDADYGYTF. CDR3 bases: TGTGCCAGCAGCGGATCAGACGCCGACTATGGCTACACCTTC. The chain is built from TRBV9 and TRBJ1-2; D is unresolved. CDR1 is SGDLS and CDR2 is YYNGEE in the germline V gene. The ends were cut back, 3 bases at V and 3 bases at J, with 12 bases in the middle. The CDR3 length is 14 residues.

This rearrangement joins TRBV7-9 to TRBJ1-1; D remains unclear. Trimming stripped 5 bases from V and 0 bases from J, with 7 bases between. Germline loops: CDR1 SEHNR, CDR2 FQNEAQ (reference sequence). The CDR3 sequence is 13 residues long. CDR3 bases: TGTGCCAGCAGCCTGGACCTGAACACTGAAGCTTTCTTT. The encoded protein is CASSLDLNTEAFF. Looking up the rest from reference TRBV7-9 and TRBJ1-1 gives the full variable domain: DTGVSQNPRHKITKRGQNVTFRCDPISEHNRLYWYRQTLGQGPEFLTYFQNEAQLEKSRLLSDRFSAERPKGSFSTLEIQRTEQGDSAMYLCASSLDLNTEAFFGQGTRLTVV.

The chain combines TRBV12-3 or TRBV12-4 with TRBJ1-1, with D perhaps matching TRBD1 (6 bases). This CDR3 has 12 residues. V lost 6 bases and J 11 bases, leaving 16 bases between the germline ends. CDR3 coding DNA: TGTGCCAGCAGACCTACAGGGATCGAGGCTTTCTTT. It translates to CASRPTGIEAFF.